The 29 T cell receptor beta chains presented below share a single source sample, sequenced in a study of blood T cells in healthy people across ages. Sample-barcoded 5' priming and a J-beta primer mix drove a second PCR of about 7 to 12 cycles. In TCRdb, the 5' RACE reads were re-called with MiXCR into one record per CDR3 protein. There are about 1.5 million distinct CDR3 sequences in the sample; about 42% occur only once, and around 4% lies in the top ten. The sequencing input was blood. These receptors came from a young woman in good health.

This chain uses TRBV29-1 with TRBJ2-7; D remains unclear. Per the germline V gene, CDR1 is SQVTM and CDR2 is ANQGSEA. The CDR3 extends over 12 amino acids. V shed 4 bases and J shed 7 bases, with 14 bases lying between them. The CDR3 sequence: CSVAGHSDEQYF. The CDR3 bases are TGCAGCGTTGCCGGTCACTCTGATGAGCAGTACTTC.

The rearrangement links TRBV9 to TRBJ2-1, with D possibly TRBD1 on 7 matching bases. This CDR3 contains 17 residues. Trimming took 0 bases from V and 3 from J, leaving 16 bases between them. The germline CDR1 and CDR2 sequences are SGDLS and YYNGEE. The CDR3 spells CASSVARRGQDYNEQFF. Written as DNA, the CDR3 is TGTGCCAGCAGCGTAGCTAGGAGGGGGCAGGACTACAATGAGCAGTTCTTC.

The gene calls are TRBV11-2 and TRBJ2-1, with unresolved D. The J call is doubtful: the DNA matches TRBJ2-7 better. Germline CDR1 and CDR2: SGHAT and FQNNGV. The CDR3 has 16 residues. CDR3 bases: TGTGCCAGCAGCCTACGACCAGATAGCTCCTACAATGAGCAGTACTTC. Its translation: CASSLRPDSSYNEQYF.

The CDR3 DNA sequence: TGTGCCAGCTCACTGGGGGGCTCCGAAAAACTGTTTTTT. It yields the protein CASSLGGSEKLFF. V gene TRBV18 combines with J gene TRBJ1-4; D possibly corresponds to TRBD1 (6 bases). This CDR3 is built from 13 residues. V was trimmed by 4 bases and J by 8 bases, leaving 11 bases between them. Germline loops: CDR1 KGHSH, CDR2 LQKENI.

On this clonotype: A clone one base away is much larger, so this may be a read error. J is TRBJ1-2 and V is TRBV6-5; 7 bases align to TRBD1. Germline CDR1 is MNHEY and CDR2 is SVGAGI. The CDR3 is 14 residues long. The CDR3 spells CAGSYGTANYGYTF. In DNA form, the CDR3 reads TGTGCCGGCAGTTACGGGACAGCTAACTATGGCTACACCTTC.

This clonotype was observed a handful of times. J is TRBJ2-1 and V is TRBV29-1; maybe TRBD1 (6 bases). The CDR3 length is 11 residues. V was pared by 8 bases and J by 7 bases, with 12 bases between. The V gene's germline CDR1 is SQVTM and CDR2 ANQGSEA. This chain's CDR3 is CSQGLGNEQFF. CDR3 in DNA: TGCAGCCAGGGGTTGGGGAATGAGCAGTTCTTC.

This clonotype was observed a handful of times. The J gene is TRBJ2-6, the V gene TRBV28; D unclear. Per germline, CDR1 MDHEN and CDR2 SYDVKM. Trimming stripped 3 bases from V and 3 bases from J, with 9 bases between. CDR3 length: 15 amino acids. CDR3 amino acids: CASSFTSFGANVLTF. Written as DNA, the CDR3 is TGTGCCAGCAGTTTTACTTCTTTTGGGGCCAACGTCCTGACTTTC. Drawing the rest from reference TRBV28 and TRBJ2-6, the complete variable domain is DVKVTQSSRYLVKRTGEKVFLECVQDMDHENMFWYRQDPGLGLRLIYFSYDVKMKEKGDIPEGYSVSREKKERFSLILESASTNQTSMYLCASSFTSFGANVLTFGAGSRLTVL.

A few counts support this clonotype. This chain links TRBV2 with TRBJ1-2; no firm D call. V was pared by 2 bases and J by 4 bases, with 11 bases between. The CDR3 covers 14 residues. Germline CDR1 is SNHLY and CDR2 is FYNNEI. The CDR3 DNA sequence: TGTGCCAGCAGTGAAATCAGCCTGGCCTATGGCTACACCTTC. Its translation is CASSEISLAYGYTF.

The chain combines TRBV7-9 with TRBJ2-7; 7 nucleotides align to TRBD1. V gave up 6 bases and J gave up 7 bases; unmatched junction bases: 18. The CDR3 contains 16 residues. CDR1 and CDR2 from the germline V gene are SEHNR and FQNEAQ (reference sequence). CDR3 coding DNA: TGTGCCAGCAGTCTGAGGGACAGAATCTCCTACAATGAGCAGTACTTC. Protein sequence: CASSLRDRISYNEQYF.

V usage is TRBV6-6 and J usage is TRBJ2-6; 9 nucleotides align to TRBD1. CDR1 and CDR2 (germline): MNHNY, SVGAGI (reference sequence). CDR3 length: 15 residues. The CDR3 is CSTGTGSTGANVLTF. The CDR3 DNA reads TGTTCCACCGGGACAGGGAGCACCGGGGCCAACGTCCTGACTTTC.

There are a few counts of this clonotype. The chain combines TRBV6-6 with TRBJ2-7; 8 bases are a match to TRBD1. The germline V gene has CDR1 MNHNY and CDR2 SVGAGI (reference sequence). This CDR3 spans 14 amino acids. V was clipped by 6 bases and J by 1 base; unmatched bases: 5. The CDR3 loop reads CASRSTGASYEQYF. DNA for the CDR3: TGTGCCAGCAGGTCGACAGGGGCGTCCTACGAGCAGTACTTC.

Concerning this clonotype itself: Sequence at one end of the junction differs from germline and may be a read error. The gene calls are TRBV6-1 and TRBJ2-4, with D possibly being TRBD1 or TRBD2 (7 bases each). The CDR3 totals 17 residues. CDR1 is MNHNS and CDR2 is SASEGT in the germline V gene. The CDR3 DNA follows: TGTGCCAGCAGTGAAGCCAGGGGGGGATGGGCCAAAAGCATTCAGTACTTC. Protein sequence: CASSEARGGWAKSIQYF.

This clonotype was counted between two and nine times. The rearrangement uses TRBV30 and TRBJ1-2; D is unclear. The CDR3 totals 14 residues. V lost 0 bases and J lost 4, with 12 bases in between. From germline, CDR1 is GTSNPN and CDR2 SVGIG (reference sequence). Here the CDR3 reads CAWSVLGMGYGYTF. DNA for the CDR3: TGTGCCTGGAGTGTACTCGGCATGGGCTATGGCTACACCTTC.

This clonotype was counted between two and nine times. The rearrangement joins TRBV6-5 to TRBJ1-6; D gene ambiguous. Germline loops: CDR1 MNHEY, CDR2 SVGAGI. The V end lost 0 bases, the J end lost 0 bases, and 9 bases lay between the germline ends. The CDR3 runs 17 residues. The CDR3 region has the DNA TGTGCCAGCAGTTACTCGAATCAGTTCTCCTATAATTCACCCCTCCACTTT. This encodes CASSYSNQFSYNSPLHF.

This chain links TRBV3-1 with TRBJ2-1; tentatively, D is TRBD1 (6 bases). This CDR3 has 17 amino acids. The V gene's germline CDR1 is LGHDT and CDR2 YNNKEL (reference sequence). The ends were cut back, 4 bases at V and 13 bases at J, with 29 bases in the middle. For the CDR3, the DNA is TGTGCCAGCAGCCCTACTTCGGTAGGGGGAATAGGGGAGACCCAGTTCTTC. The encoded protein is CASSPTSVGGIGETQFF.

This clonotype was observed a handful of times. J is TRBJ1-1 and V is TRBV2; D perhaps matches TRBD1 (5 bases). V lost 7 bases and J lost 0, with 9 bases in between. Germline values: CDR1 SNHLY, CDR2 FYNNEI. CDR3 length equals 13 residues. CDR3 sequence reads: CASILGLNTEAFF. The CDR3 coding sequence is TGTGCCAGCATCTTGGGGCTGAACACTGAAGCTTTCTTT.

The V and J genes are TRBV6-5 and TRBJ1-1; the match to TRBD1 covers 7 bases. Losses at the gene ends were 5 bases for V and 0 bases for J; bases not matched to a gene: 9. Germline CDR1 is MNHEY and CDR2 is SVGAGI. The CDR3 sequence is 16 residues long. CDR3 DNA: TGTGCCAGCAGTCCGCGGGGGACAGATATGAACACTGAAGCTTTCTTT. Amino acids: CASSPRGTDMNTEAFF.

This clonotype was detected only a few times. The rearrangement joins TRBV12-3 or TRBV12-4 to TRBJ1-2; D uncertain. The CDR3 is 14 amino acids. V lost 7 bases to trimming and J lost 2 bases, with 14 bases between them. This CDR3 reads CASTRAQENYGYTF. The DNA of the CDR3 is TGTGCCAGCACAAGGGCGCAGGAGAACTATGGCTACACCTTC.

The V and J genes are TRBV21-1 and TRBJ2-1. TRBV21-1 is a pseudogene segment. The CDR3 consists of 11 residues. The DNA of the CDR3 is TGTGCCAGCAGCAGGGTTATTATGCAGTTCTTC. Protein: CASSRVIMQFF.

The J gene is TRBJ2-5, the V gene TRBV20-1; maybe TRBD2 (6 bases). Gene TRBJ2-7 matches the end of the DNA better, so the J call may be wrong. The CDR3 extends over 15 amino acids. The V gene's germline CDR1 is DFQATT and CDR2 SNEGSKA (reference sequence). Here the CDR3 DNA reads TGCAGTGCTAGAGCTCTTCGAATGGGGGGCTACGAGCAGTACTTC. Translated: CSARALRMGGYEQYF.

This clonotype has just a few counts. The chain uses TRBV5-6 and TRBJ2-5; D is unresolved. V was cut by 2 bases and J by 0 bases, with 11 bases left in between. The CDR3 is 15 amino acids. Germline CDR1 and CDR2: SGHDT and YYEEEE. The CDR3 loop is CASSFNPTYQETQYF. The DNA of the CDR3 is TGTGCCAGCAGCTTCAATCCCACGTACCAAGAGACCCAGTACTTC.

The chain combines TRBV24-1 with TRBJ2-1; 9 nucleotides agree with TRBD1. The CDR3 sequence is 15 residues long. Losses at the gene ends were 3 bases for V and 9 bases for J; bases not matched to a gene: 8. Looked up from germline, CDR1 is KGHDR and CDR2 is SFDVKD. The CDR3 DNA is TGTGCCACCAGTGATCCGGGACAGGGTAGGGGTGAGCAGTTCTTC. Translated, it gives CATSDPGQGRGEQFF.

As to this clonotype: One end of the junction does not line up with germline, which may come from a read error. The chain joins TRBV20-1 to TRBJ2-7, with D possibly being TRBD2 (5 bases). This CDR3 is built from 15 residues. The germline V gene encodes CDR1 DFQATT and CDR2 SNEGSKA (reference sequence). The chain's CDR3 is CSASDPHGVSYEQDF. DNA of the CDR3: TGCAGTGCTAGCGACCCGCACGGGGTCTCCTACGAGCAGGACTTC.

The rearrangement joins TRBV4-3 to TRBJ1-2, with a weak D call TRBD1 (5 bases). Germline assignment: CDR1 LGHNA and CDR2 YSLEER. This CDR3 has 16 amino acids. The V end was cut by 4 bases, the J end by 4 bases, with 19 bases between. The CDR3 loop reads CASSPLGGEIFYGYTF. CDR3 nucleotides: TGCGCCAGCAGCCCCCTGGGGGGGGAAATATTCTATGGCTACACCTTC.

The rearrangement joins TRBV7-8 to TRBJ2-1; the D gene is possibly TRBD1 (5 bases). This CDR3 has 15 amino acids. V shed 2 bases and J shed 7 bases, with 15 bases lying between them. Germline CDR1 reads SGHVS; CDR2 reads FQNEAQ. The CDR3 sequence: CASSLYQGGRNEQFF. Written as DNA, the CDR3 is TGTGCCAGCAGCTTATATCAGGGTGGTAGGAATGAGCAGTTCTTC.

The V and J genes are TRBV6-2 or TRBV6-3 and TRBJ2-7; D not resolved. Germline V CDR1 and CDR2: MNHEY, SVGEGT. Trimming cost V 2 bases and J 4 bases, with 12 bases left between them. CDR3 length: 14 amino acids. The CDR3 bases are TGTGCCAGCAGTTACGCATCGGGTCAATACGAGCAGTACTTC. Protein: CASSYASGQYEQYF.

The J gene is TRBJ2-1, the V gene TRBV12-3 or TRBV12-4, with 8 bases fitting TRBD1. The CDR3 covers 15 residues. V gave up 6 bases and J gave up 4 bases; unmatched junction bases: 8. CDR3 in amino acids: CASSKSTGVYNEQFF. The CDR3, as DNA: TGTGCCAGCAGCAAATCGACAGGGGTATACAATGAGCAGTTCTTC.

This clonotype was picked up many times. The rearrangement joins TRBV6-4 to TRBJ2-2, with 10 bases matching TRBD2. CDR1 MRHNA and CDR2 SNTAGT come from the germline V gene. This CDR3 has 15 residues. The ends lost 7 bases at V and 3 bases at J; junction bases unmatched: 5. CDR3 loop: CASKNLAGDTGELFF. The CDR3 DNA sequence: TGTGCCAGCAAGAACCTAGCGGGAGACACCGGGGAGCTGTTTTTT.

A few counts support this clonotype. The chain couples TRBV9 to TRBJ1-2; a possible D gene is TRBD1 (5 bases). V shed 7 bases and J shed 4 bases, with 11 bases lying between them. Germline assignment: CDR1 SGDLS and CDR2 YYNGEE. The CDR3 runs to 12 residues. CDR3 sequence reads: CASQGGSYGYTF. The CDR3 DNA reads as TGTGCCAGCCAGGGCGGATCCTATGGCTACACCTTC.